These 29 T cell receptor beta chains were all obtained from the same sample, sequenced in a study of long-term antiretroviral therapy in people with HIV. An immunoSEQ assay, version v3.0, was performed at survey level. Assay used: immunoSEQ multiplex PCR; TCRdb lists only in-frame clones, some missing. The sample holds more than 25,000 clones, around nine tenths seen once. Sequenced here: unsorted PBMCs, sampled approximately 5 years before starting antiretroviral therapy. These receptors originate from a man aged 45-60 years with HIV.

The V call is TRBV5-4, the J call TRBJ2-5, with 8 bases aligning to TRBD2. The CDR3 consists of 15 residues. Germline V lookup: CDR1 SGHNT, CDR2 YYREEE (reference sequence). The ends lost 0 bases at V and 3 bases at J; junction bases unmatched: 4. DNA of the CDR3: TGTGCCAGCAGCTTGGAACCAGCGGGAGAAGAGACCCAGTACTTC. It encodes CASSLEPAGEETQYF. Using reference TRBV5-4 and TRBJ2-5 for the parts outside the CDR3, the full variable domain is ETGVTQSPTHLIKTRGQQVTLRCSSQSGHNTVSWYQQALGQGPQFIFQYYREEENGRGNFPPRFSGLQFPNYSSELNVNALELDDSALYLCASSLEPAGEETQYFGPGTRLLVL.

This clone was detected only once. This chain uses TRBV5-1 with TRBJ1-4, with D unresolved. Between the trimmed V and J ends, which lost 4 bases and 5 bases, there was a span of 18 bases. The length of the CDR3 is 16 residues. Germline V gene data show CDR1 as SGHRS and CDR2 as YFSETQ. In DNA, the CDR3 is TGCGCCAGCAGCGTTGTGTCAAGTCAGACCAATGAAAAACTGTTTTTT. It encodes CASSVVSSQTNEKLFF.

This chain connects TRBV6-1 to TRBJ2-7; TRBD2 matches at 7 bases. V shed 2 bases, J shed 3 bases, and the junction held 10 bases outside the gene matches. Germline loops: CDR1 MNHNS, CDR2 SASEGT. This CDR3 has 16 residues. The CDR3 nucleotides read TGTGCCAGCAGTGAACGAGCGGGACTGGAGGGCTACGAGCAGTACTTC. This encodes CASSERAGLEGYEQYF.

This clone has a handful of counts. CDR3 protein: CASSPLRGNERGYTF. CDR3 DNA: TGTGCCAGCTCACCCCTCAGGGGCAATGAGCGCGGCTACACCTTC. The rearrangement joins TRBV18 to TRBJ1-2; D may be TRBD1 (6 bases). Deletions cut 3 bases from V and 8 bases from J, with 19 bases between. CDR3 length equals 15 residues. Germline V gene data show CDR1 as KGHSH and CDR2 as LQKENI.

This clone was found once. The V gene is TRBV6-1, the J gene TRBJ1-5; TRBD1 matches 7 bases. The CDR3 has 15 amino acids. CDR1 is MNHNS, CDR2 SASEGT, per germline. The ends lost 8 bases at V and 3 bases at J; junction bases unmatched: 10. The CDR3 spells CASLQRGRINQPQHF. In nucleotides, the CDR3 is TGTGCCAGCCTACAAAGGGGGCGAATCAATCAGCCCCAGCATTTT.

The chain is built from TRBV6-5 and TRBJ1-1; 10 bases fit TRBD1. Trimming removed 2 bases from V and 11 bases from J; junction bases left unmatched: 2. CDR1 and CDR2 from the germline V gene are MNHEY and SVGAGI. The CDR3 length is 12 residues. In DNA form, the CDR3 reads TGTGCCAGCAGTTACAGGACAGGGGGTGCTTTCTTT. Amino acid sequence: CASSYRTGGAFF.

The V gene is TRBV28, the J gene TRBJ2-7, with D tentatively TRBD2 (6 bases). This CDR3 is built from 15 residues. V lost 5 bases, J lost 0 bases, and 14 bases lay in between. The V gene's germline CDR1 is MDHEN and CDR2 SYDVKM. CDR3: CASSTTPGVSYEQYF. The CDR3 coding sequence is TGTGCCAGCAGTACCACCCCGGGGGTCTCCTACGAGCAGTACTTC.

The chain recombines TRBV5-6 with TRBJ2-7; tentatively, D is TRBD1 (5 bases). V lost 0 bases and J lost 6, with 10 bases in between. CDR1 is SGHDT, CDR2 YYEEEE, per germline. The CDR3 covers 13 residues. The CDR3 DNA reads as TGTGCCAGCAGCTTGGGGGCAGGGATCGAGCAGTACTTC. Amino acids: CASSLGAGIEQYF.

The genes are TRBV5-4 and TRBJ2-2; 15 nucleotides line up with TRBD2. Germline CDR1 SGHNT, CDR2 YYREEE (reference sequence). After removal of 5 bases from V and 4 bases from J, the junction contained 15 bases not matched to a gene. This CDR3 has 20 residues. CDR3 in amino acids: CASRMGLAGGPRRRTGELFF. In nucleotides, the CDR3 is TGTGCCAGCAGGATGGGACTAGCGGGAGGCCCAAGACGTCGCACCGGGGAGCTGTTTTTT.

J is TRBJ2-7 and V is TRBV7-2, with TRBD1 matching over 9 bases. Germline V gene data show CDR1 as SGHTA and CDR2 as FQGNSA. V lost 2 bases to trimming and J lost 0 bases; unmatched junction nucleotides: 2. CDR3 length equals 15 residues. CDR3 sequence reads: CASSLSGQGSYEQYF. The CDR3 nucleotides are TGTGCCAGCAGCTTATCGGGACAGGGCTCCTACGAGCAGTACTTC.

In its sample, this clone was seen once. The chain is built from TRBV4-3 and TRBJ2-3, with TRBD2 identical over 11 bases. V shed 4 bases, J shed 3 bases, and the junction held 9 bases outside the gene matches. The CDR3 has 17 amino acids. Germline assignment: CDR1 LGHNA and CDR2 YSLEER. The CDR3, as DNA: TGCGCCAGCAGCCCCGCCGGGACTAGCGGTTTAACAGATACGCAGTATTTT. It is translated as CASSPAGTSGLTDTQYF.

The chain has TRBV5-1 and TRBJ1-1, with D perhaps TRBD1 (5 bases). This CDR3 comprises 14 residues. Germline assignment: CDR1 SGHRS and CDR2 YFSETQ. V was shortened by 4 bases and J by 5 bases, with 15 bases between the two germline ends. The CDR3 DNA sequence: TGCGCCAGCAGCCGGCTACTCCGGACAACTGAAGCTTTCTTT. Translation gives CASSRLLRTTEAFF.

The CDR3 sequence: CATSRPYGPKLNTGELFF. CDR3 bases: TGTGCCACCAGCAGACCGTACGGGCCGAAGCTGAACACCGGGGAGCTGTTTTTT. The chain carries TRBV15 and TRBJ2-2; no clear D. CDR1 and CDR2 from the germline V gene are LNHNV and YYDKDF (reference sequence). V gave up 2 bases and J gave up 1 base, with 17 bases separating them. The length of the CDR3 is 18 residues.

This clone showed up just a few times. V and J are TRBV6-5 and TRBJ2-3, with D perhaps TRBD2 (6 bases). CDR3 length: 15 residues. Germline V gene lookup returns CDR1 MNHEY and CDR2 SVGAGI. Between the trimmed V and J ends, which lost 0 bases and 4 bases, there was a span of 11 bases. In DNA form, the CDR3 reads TGTGCCAGCAGTTACTCGAGCGGGCCGGCAGATACGCAGTATTTT. Protein product: CASSYSSGPADTQYF.

The chain joins TRBV5-5 to TRBJ1-4, with D possibly matching TRBD1 (5 bases). The CDR3 is made up of 13 amino acids. Germline CDR1 reads SGHKS; CDR2 reads YYEKEE (reference sequence). Trimming removed 4 bases at V and 8 bases at J, with 12 bases between. The CDR3 region has the DNA TGTGCCAGCAGCCCCGGGGGATCAGAAAAACTGTTTTTT. It translates to CASSPGGSEKLFF.

The chain recombines TRBV28 with TRBJ2-7, with 8 bases fitting TRBD1. The V gene end was trimmed by 5 bases and the J gene end by 4 bases; junction bases not matched to a gene: 7. The CDR3 sequence is 14 residues long. The germline V gene encodes CDR1 MDHEN and CDR2 SYDVKM. This CDR3 is CASSAGGREYEQYF. The DNA of the CDR3 is TGTGCCAGCAGTGCAGGGGGCAGGGAATACGAGCAGTACTTC.

The V call is TRBV7-2, the J call TRBJ1-2, with D possibly TRBD1 on 6 matching bases. Trimming cost V 3 bases and J 4 bases, with 15 bases left between them. CDR1 and CDR2 from the germline V gene are SGHTA and FQGNSA. There are 15 residues in the CDR3. The CDR3 sequence is CASSFRRGPGYGYTF. In nucleotides, the CDR3 is TGTGCCAGCAGCTTCCGACGGGGGCCGGGCTATGGCTACACCTTC.

The chain is built from TRBV6-5 and TRBJ1-2, with TRBD1 matching 9 bases. Germline assignment: CDR1 MNHEY and CDR2 SVGAGI. This CDR3 spans 13 amino acids. V trimming: 1 base; J trimming: 8 bases; junction bases outside the gene matches: 2. DNA of the CDR3: TGTGCCAGCAGTTACTACAGGGGGCAGGGCTACACCTTC. Translating gives CASSYYRGQGYTF.

Here the CDR3 reads CASSPPFGATGQRPLSYEQYF. The CDR3 DNA is TGTGCCAGCTCACCACCGTTCGGGGCAACGGGACAGAGACCTCTATCCTACGAGCAGTACTTC. This chain uses TRBV18 with TRBJ2-7, with 7 nucleotides matching TRBD1. CDR1 and CDR2 (germline): KGHSH, LQKENI. There are 21 residues in the CDR3. The V gene end was trimmed by 0 bases and the J gene end by 1 base; junction bases not matched to a gene: 21. The variable domain in full, completed from reference TRBV18 and TRBJ2-7, reads NAGVMQNPRHLVRRRGQEARLRCSPMKGHSHVYWYRQLPEEGLKFMVYLQKENIIDESGMPKERFSAEFPKEGPSILRIQQVVRGDSAAYFCASSPPFGATGQRPLSYEQYFGPGTRLTVT.

The chain combines TRBV5-4 with TRBJ2-5, with D possibly TRBD2 on 5 matching bases. The CDR3 sequence is 13 residues long. From germline, CDR1 is SGHNT and CDR2 YYREEE (reference sequence). Trimming took off 0 bases at V and 4 bases at J, with 7 bases between the two ends. As DNA, the CDR3 is TGTGCCAGCAGCTTGGGTGGGAGAGAGACCCAGTACTTC. Translating it yields CASSLGGRETQYF.

The genes are TRBV7-2 and TRBJ2-7; D could derive from TRBD1 or TRBD2 (5 bases each). The germline V gene encodes CDR1 SGHTA and CDR2 FQGNSA. The CDR3 is 15 residues long. Trimming pared 1 base from V and 6 bases from J, leaving 16 bases between. The CDR3 protein is CASSLGAGMGTEQYF. DNA for the CDR3: TGTGCCAGCAGCTTAGGAGCAGGGATGGGGACCGAGCAGTACTTC.

The chain carries TRBV5-8 and TRBJ2-6, with a tentative D call TRBD1 (6 bases). Germline V gene sequence: CDR1 SGHTS, CDR2 YDEGEE. V lost 2 bases to trimming and J lost 5 bases, with 17 bases between them. This CDR3 contains 17 residues. The CDR3 sequence is CASSFSGGANWANVLTF. In DNA, the CDR3 is TGTGCCAGCAGCTTCTCTGGGGGCGCAAACTGGGCCAACGTCCTGACTTTC.

Here the CDR3 reads CASSFDLVSLDEAFF. The CDR3 nucleotides are TGTGCCAGCAGCTTTGACCTTGTCTCACTGGATGAAGCTTTCTTT. This rearrangement joins TRBV5-6 to TRBJ1-1; D gene ambiguous. The CDR3 covers 15 residues. V was clipped by 2 bases and J by 7 bases, with 18 bases between them. Germline V gene data show CDR1 as SGHDT and CDR2 as YYEEEE. Full variable domain (outside the CDR3, taken from reference TRBV5-6 and TRBJ1-1): DAGVTQSPTHLIKTRGQQVTLRCSPKSGHDTVSWYQQALGQGPQFIFQYYEEEERQRGNFPDRFSGHQFPNYSSELNVNALLLGDSALYLCASSFDLVSLDEAFFGQGTRLTVV.

The rearrangement joins TRBV7-3 to TRBJ2-5, with 8 bases that match TRBD1. Trimming took 2 bases from V and 4 from J; bases not matched to a gene: 3. This CDR3 region has 14 residues. CDR1 and CDR2 (germline): SGHTA, FQGTGA. This chain's CDR3 is CASSLSGQGETQYF. CDR3 bases: TGTGCCAGCAGCTTATCCGGACAGGGAGAGACCCAGTACTTC.

The rearrangement links TRBV5-5 to TRBJ2-2; no reliable D call. Trimming removed 4 bases from V and 5 bases from J, with 12 bases in between. CDR3 length equals 14 residues. The germline V gene has CDR1 SGHKS and CDR2 YYEKEE (reference sequence). Here the CDR3 reads CASSPSDTTGELFF. CDR3 nucleotides: TGTGCCAGCAGCCCCTCTGACACGACCGGGGAGCTGTTTTTT. Full variable domain (rest looked up from reference TRBV5-5 and TRBJ2-2): DAGVTQSPTHLIKTRGQQVTLRCSPISGHKSVSWYQQVLGQGPQFIFQYYEKEERGRGNFPDRFSARQFPNYSSELNVNALLLGDSALYLCASSPSDTTGELFFGEGSRLTVL.

The V and J genes are TRBV4-1 and TRBJ2-1; TRBD1 matches at 8 bases. The V segment lost 4 bases and the J segment 7 bases; nucleotides outside the gene matches: 12. CDR3 length: 16 amino acids. CDR1 MGHRA and CDR2 YSYEKL come from the germline V gene. CDR3 region: CASSPIGAGGGNEQFF. The CDR3 DNA reads TGCGCCAGCAGCCCGATAGGGGCAGGGGGCGGGAATGAGCAGTTCTTC.

The chain joins TRBV10-3 to TRBJ1-3; D is possibly TRBD1 (6 bases). The CDR3 length is 16 residues. Trimming stripped 10 bases from V and 0 bases from J, with 19 bases between. CDR1 is ENHRY, CDR2 SYGVKD, per germline. The CDR3 reads CATTGTTTYSGNTIYF. CDR3 bases: TGTGCCACCACCGGGACAACTACCTACTCTGGAAACACCATATATTTT.

V gene TRBV11-2 combines with J gene TRBJ2-3; D is unclear. Trimming took 6 bases from V and 9 from J, leaving 19 bases between them. This CDR3 has 14 amino acids. Germline V gives CDR1 SGHAT, CDR2 FQNNGV. The DNA for the CDR3 is TGTGCCAGCAGTCAATCCCGGGCCTACGACACGCAGTATTTT. Its protein is CASSQSRAYDTQYF.

CDR3 sequence: CATIAGAGELFF. CDR3 in DNA: TGTGCCACAATAGCTGGAGCCGGGGAGCTGTTTTTT. The chain has TRBV19 and TRBJ2-2, with D unresolved. Germline V gives CDR1 LNHDA, CDR2 SQIVND (reference sequence). V lost 10 bases and J 6 bases, leaving 12 bases between the germline ends. CDR3 length: 12 residues.